The rows below give T cell receptor beta chains drawn from one sample of a study of blood T cell repertoires in COVID-19. TCRdb's copy holds only in-frame clones and misses some; the assay was immunoSEQ multiplex PCR. The profile shows 150,000 to 200,000 clones, 85% to 90% of them singletons. Input material: peripheral blood. These TCRs come from a man aged 18-30 years with active or convalescent COVID-19. CDR3s include the opening cysteine and the closing phenylalanine or tryptophan. D genes are given only for firm matches. Expanded clones are given a class, and other clones once, few, many or no size at all.

d_gene	abundance	j_gene	v_gene	CDR3aa	CDR3nt
.	.	TRBJ1-2	TRBV19	CASSTEGVGYGYTF	TGTGCCAGTAGTACTGAGGGGGTGGGCTATGGCTACACCTTC
.	.	TRBJ1-3	TRBV5-6	CASSLGHQNTIYF	TGTGCCAGCAGCTTGGGACACCAAAACACCATATATTTT
.	.	TRBJ2-7	TRBV6-5	CASVGQGSYEQYF	TGTGCCAGCGTGGGTCAGGGCTCCTACGAGCAGTACTTC
.	.	TRBJ2-5	TRBV29-1	CSAVSGLRETQYF	TGCAGCGCTGTCAGCGGTTTAAGAGAGACCCAGTACTTC
.	.	TRBJ1-1	TRBV19	CASSPYPPEAFF	TGTGCCAGTAGTCCCTACCCCCCCGAAGCTTTCTTT
.	.	TRBJ2-5	TRBV29-1	CSATRGRGKEETQYF	TGCAGCGCAACCCGAGGCAGAGGGAAAGAAGAGACCCAGTACTTC
TRBD1	.	TRBJ1-3	TRBV27	CASSPRTGELARGNTIYF	TGTGCCAGCAGTCCTAGGACAGGGGAATTGGCGAGGGGAAACACCATATATTTT
TRBD1	once	TRBJ1-2	TRBV7-8	CASSDRVTGGYTF	TGTGCCAGCAGTGACAGGGTGACGGGCGGCTACACCTTC
TRBD2	.	TRBJ2-5	TRBV9	CASSGGLAPSLETQYF	TGTGCCAGCAGCGGGGGACTAGCCCCGTCGTTGGAGACCCAGTACTTC
.	.	TRBJ1-1	TRBV7-9	CASSLAGGGEAFF	TGTGCCAGCAGCTTAGCAGGGGGTGGTGAAGCTTTCTTT
.	.	TRBJ1-1	TRBV19	CASGTLGAPEAFF	TGTGCCAGCGGAACCTTGGGGGCTCCTGAAGCTTTCTTT
.	few	TRBJ1-2	TRBV19	CASSTQGAGNYGYTF	TGTGCCAGTAGCACCCAGGGTGCCGGTAACTATGGCTACACCTTC
TRBD2	.	TRBJ2-3	TRBV7-6	CASNLGRGLSTDTQYF	TGTGCCAGCAACCTAGGGCGGGGACTAAGCACAGATACGCAGTATTTT
TRBD1	once	TRBJ1-1	TRBV3-1/TRBV3-2	CASSQSRDSDFEAFF	TGTGCCAGCAGCCAGAGCCGGGACAGCGATTTTGAAGCTTTCTTT
.	.	TRBJ1-1	TRBV14	CASSHAGGNTEAFF	TGTGCCAGCAGCCACGCGGGCGGTAACACTGAAGCTTTCTTT
.	.	TRBJ2-1	TRBV10-1	CASSGRGTPYNEQFF	TGCGCCAGCAGTGGTCGGGGGACCCCCTACAATGAGCAGTTCTTC
.	.	TRBJ2-7	TRBV15	CATSRIEPPGLPVEQYF	TGTGCCACCAGCAGAATCGAGCCTCCGGGACTCCCGGTTGAGCAGTACTTC
.	.	TRBJ1-2	TRBV28	CASFSRGTNYGYTF	TGTGCCAGCTTTAGTAGGGGAACAAACTATGGCTACACCTTC
.	.	TRBJ2-7	TRBV7-3	CASSLEDSYEQYF	TGTGCCAGCAGCTTGGAGGACTCCTACGAGCAGTACTTC
.	few	TRBJ1-2	TRBV28	CAIWVGGYYGYTF	TGTGCCATCTGGGTGGGGGGATACTATGGCTACACCTTC
.	.	TRBJ1-5	TRBV6-5	CASRRQAPQHF	TGTGCCAGCAGGCGACAGGCGCCCCAGCATTTT
.	.	TRBJ2-3	TRBV11-2	CASSPDIYTDTQYF	TGTGCCAGCAGCCCCGACATATACACAGATACGCAGTATTTT
TRBD1	few	TRBJ2-7	TRBV7-9	CASSPKIRTGQEQYF	TGTGCCAGCAGCCCGAAGATACGGACAGGGCAGGAACAGTACTTC
.	few	TRBJ2-1	TRBV4-3	CASSQDMSNEQFF	TGCGCCAGCAGCCAAGATATGAGTAATGAGCAGTTCTTC
.	once	TRBJ2-7	TRBV6-2/TRBV6-3	CASSYSKSTSISEQYF	TGTGCCAGCAGTTACTCGAAGTCGACTAGTATTTCCGAGCAGTACTTC
.	.	TRBJ1-3	TRBV6-2/TRBV6-3	CASSPPTARSGNTIYF	TGTGCCAGCAGTCCACCGACAGCTCGCTCTGGAAACACCATATATTTT
.	.	TRBJ1-2	TRBV7-3	CASSSQPGTRDGYTF	TGTGCCAGCAGCTCCCAACCCGGGACAAGGGATGGCTACACCTTC
TRBD1	.	TRBJ2-3	TRBV14	CASRTTGADTQYF	TGTGCCAGCAGAACAACAGGGGCGGATACGCAGTATTTT
TRBD1	.	TRBJ2-2	TRBV27	CASSTTPAGGLSGELFF	TGTGCCAGCAGTACAACCCCCGCAGGGGGCTTGTCCGGGGAGCTGTTTTTT
TRBD2	.	TRBJ2-5	TRBV11-2	CASSLSGRKGETQYF	TGTGCCAGCAGCCTTAGCGGGAGGAAGGGAGAGACCCAGTACTTC
.	.	TRBJ1-2	TRBV10-2	CASSPGRGGYGYTF	TGCGCCAGCAGCCCCGGGCGGGGTGGGTATGGCTACACCTTC
.	.	TRBJ2-6	TRBV5-8	CASSWTRANVLTF	TGTGCCAGCAGCTGGACTCGGGCCAACGTCCTGACTTTC
TRBD2	.	TRBJ2-1	TRBV7-9	CASSLSASGSSWSYNEQFF	TGTGCCAGCAGCTTATCGGCTAGCGGGAGTTCTTGGTCCTACAATGAGCAGTTCTTC
TRBD1	.	TRBJ1-1	TRBV3-1/TRBV3-2	CASSLQGQGGSAAFF	TGTGCCAGCAGCCTCCAGGGACAGGGAGGGTCCGCAGCTTTCTTT
.	.	TRBJ1-1	TRBV6-5	CASSRQENTEAFF	TGTGCCAGCAGTCGACAGGAGAACACTGAAGCTTTCTTT
.	.	TRBJ1-1	TRBV3-1/TRBV3-2	CASSQGGGGRPEAFF	TGTGCCAGCAGCCAGGGCGGCGGCGGGCGCCCTGAAGCTTTCTTT
TRBD1	.	TRBJ2-1	TRBV18	CASGTGLNEQFF	TGTGCGTCCGGGACAGGGTTAAATGAGCAGTTCTTC
TRBD1	.	TRBJ1-6	TRBV5-1	CASSGGTGESPLHF	TGCGCCAGCAGCGGCGGGACAGGGGAGTCACCCCTCCACTTT
.	.	TRBJ1-4	TRBV15	CATSSSLAGDNEKLFF	TGTGCCACCAGCAGTTCTCTTGCAGGGGATAATGAAAAACTGTTTTTT
TRBD1	.	TRBJ1-3	TRBV25-1	CASRDRTSGNTIYF	TGTGCCAGCAGGGACAGGACGTCTGGAAACACCATATATTTT
TRBD2	.	TRBJ2-1	TRBV9	CASSSSGPSYNEQFF	TGTGCCAGCAGTTCTAGCGGGCCCTCCTACAATGAGCAGTTCTTC